The table lists the clone carrying this T cell receptor beta chain with many counts. Its antigen is not known. This sample stems from a study of T cell repertoires in cytomegalovirus infection. Study-level information: Public TCR beta signatures provided an indication of both CMV infection and a matching HLA type. Study-wide results and limits: Of the TCR beta families, the public ones yielded a cumulative frequency that identified carriers of CMV plus the relevant HLA. In two of eight donors, the top clonotype was HLA-C-restricted CMV-specific.

TCRdb ran MiXCR on the reads and lists one entry per CDR3 protein. The table includes some 700,000 distinct CDR3 sequences, 35% to 45% detected once. V was clipped by 0 bases and J by 2 bases, with 4 bases between them. Germline V gene sequence: CDR1 SGHTA, CDR2 FQGNSA. The CDR3 spans 13 residues. J is TRBJ2-5 and V is TRBV7-2; D gene unclear. This receptor was taken from a human donor in good health (CMV status not recorded). Some clones in this sample may be carry-over from other donors' samples. Input material: PBMCs. In DNA, the CDR3 is TGTGCCAGCAGCTTAGCCCCTCAAGAGACCCAGTACTTC. Amino acids: CASSLAPQETQYF.